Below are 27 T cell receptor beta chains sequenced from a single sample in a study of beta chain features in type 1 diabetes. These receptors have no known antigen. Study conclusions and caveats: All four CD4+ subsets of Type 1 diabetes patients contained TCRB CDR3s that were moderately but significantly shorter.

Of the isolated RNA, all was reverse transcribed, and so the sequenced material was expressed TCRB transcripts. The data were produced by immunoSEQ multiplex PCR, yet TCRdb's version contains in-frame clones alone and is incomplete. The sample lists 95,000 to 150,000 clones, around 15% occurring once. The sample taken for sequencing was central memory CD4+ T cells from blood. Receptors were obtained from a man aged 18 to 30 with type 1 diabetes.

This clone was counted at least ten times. The CDR3 coding sequence is TGTGCCAGCTCACCTGCCCAGGGAACTGAGCAGTTCTTC. Residues: CASSPAQGTEQFF. The chain recombines TRBV18 with TRBJ2-1; D might be TRBD1 (5 bases). This CDR3 region has 13 residues. Trimming stripped 3 bases from V and 9 bases from J, with 12 bases between. Looked up from germline, CDR1 is KGHSH and CDR2 is LQKENI.

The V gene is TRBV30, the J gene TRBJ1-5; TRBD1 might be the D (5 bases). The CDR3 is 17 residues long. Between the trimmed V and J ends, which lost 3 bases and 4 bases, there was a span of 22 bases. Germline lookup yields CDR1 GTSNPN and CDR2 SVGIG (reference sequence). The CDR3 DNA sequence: TGTGCCTGGAGCTCCTTGACAGCGGGGTTTTTGAATCAGCCCCAGCATTTT. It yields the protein CAWSSLTAGFLNQPQHF.

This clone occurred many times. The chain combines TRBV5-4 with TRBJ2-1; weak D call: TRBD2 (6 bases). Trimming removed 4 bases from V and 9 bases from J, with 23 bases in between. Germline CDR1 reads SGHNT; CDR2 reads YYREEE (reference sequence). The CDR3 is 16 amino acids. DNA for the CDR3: TGTGCCAGCAGCCCCATGCCACGGGACTCCGGGGGTGAGCAGTTCTTC. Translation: CASSPMPRDSGGEQFF.

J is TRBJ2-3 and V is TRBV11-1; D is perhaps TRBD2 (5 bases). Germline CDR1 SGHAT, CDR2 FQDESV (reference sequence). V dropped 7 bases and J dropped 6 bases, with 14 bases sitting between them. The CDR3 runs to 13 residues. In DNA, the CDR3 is TGTGCCAGCAATAGGAGGCGTGAGGATACGCAGTATTTT. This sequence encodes CASNRRREDTQYF.

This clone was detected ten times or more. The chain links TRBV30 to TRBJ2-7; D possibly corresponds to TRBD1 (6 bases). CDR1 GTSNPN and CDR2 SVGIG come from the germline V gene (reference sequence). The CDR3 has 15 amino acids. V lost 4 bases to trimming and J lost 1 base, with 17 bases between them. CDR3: CAWTVKQGSSYEQYF. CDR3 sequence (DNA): TGTGCCTGGACCGTAAAACAGGGCAGTTCCTACGAGCAGTACTTC.

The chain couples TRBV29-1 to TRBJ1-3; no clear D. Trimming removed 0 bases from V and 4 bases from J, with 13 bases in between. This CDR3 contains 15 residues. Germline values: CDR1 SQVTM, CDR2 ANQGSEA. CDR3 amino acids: CSVEDRIGGGNTIYF. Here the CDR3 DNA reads TGCAGCGTTGAAGATCGAATAGGAGGGGGAAACACCATATATTTT.

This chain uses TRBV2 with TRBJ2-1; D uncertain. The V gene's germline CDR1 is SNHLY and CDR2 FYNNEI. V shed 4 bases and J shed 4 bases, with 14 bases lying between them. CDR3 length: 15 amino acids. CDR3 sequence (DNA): TGTGCCAGCAGTGTAGGGCCCGTACCTTACAATGAGCAGTTCTTC. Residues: CASSVGPVPYNEQFF.

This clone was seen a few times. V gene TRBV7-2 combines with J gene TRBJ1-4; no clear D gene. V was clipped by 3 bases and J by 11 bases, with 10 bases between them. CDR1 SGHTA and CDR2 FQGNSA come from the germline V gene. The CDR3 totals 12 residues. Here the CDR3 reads CASSLAQQKLFF. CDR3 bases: TGTGCCAGCAGCTTGGCCCAGCAGAAACTGTTTTTT.

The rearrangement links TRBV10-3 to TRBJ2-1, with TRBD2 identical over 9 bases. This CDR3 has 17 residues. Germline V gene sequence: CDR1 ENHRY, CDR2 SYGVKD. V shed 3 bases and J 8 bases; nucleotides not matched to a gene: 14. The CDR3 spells CAISEVPVREGLYEQFF. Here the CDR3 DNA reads TGTGCCATCAGTGAAGTCCCAGTGCGGGAGGGCCTGTATGAGCAGTTCTTC.

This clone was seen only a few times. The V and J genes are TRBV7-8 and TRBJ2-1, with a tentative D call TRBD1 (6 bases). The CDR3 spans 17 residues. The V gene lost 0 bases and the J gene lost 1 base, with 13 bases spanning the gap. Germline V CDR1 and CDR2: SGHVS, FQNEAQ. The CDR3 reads CASSLARGQGSYNEQFF. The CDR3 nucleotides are TGTGCCAGCAGCTTAGCGAGGGGCCAGGGGTCCTACAATGAGCAGTTCTTC.

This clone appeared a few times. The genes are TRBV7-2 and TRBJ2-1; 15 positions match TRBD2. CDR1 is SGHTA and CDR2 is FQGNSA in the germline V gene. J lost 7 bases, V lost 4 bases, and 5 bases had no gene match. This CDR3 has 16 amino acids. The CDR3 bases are TGTGCCAGCAGCTGGACTAGCGGGGGGGCAAGGAATGAGCAGTTCTTC. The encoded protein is CASSWTSGGARNEQFF.

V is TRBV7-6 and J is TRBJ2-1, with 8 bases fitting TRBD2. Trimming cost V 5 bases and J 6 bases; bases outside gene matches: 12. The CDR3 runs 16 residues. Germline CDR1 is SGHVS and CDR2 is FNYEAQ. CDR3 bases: TGTGCCAGCAGCCCGAGGGGCGGGACTAGTGCCAATGAGCAGTTCTTC. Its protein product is CASSPRGGTSANEQFF.

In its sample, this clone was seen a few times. CDR3 sequence: CASSQDITEAKNIQYF. The CDR3 DNA follows: TGCGCCAGCAGCCAAGATATAACAGAAGCCAAAAACATTCAGTACTTC. The chain links TRBV4-1 to TRBJ2-4; D not resolved. Trimming removed 0 bases at V and 0 bases at J, with 9 bases between. Germline V gives CDR1 MGHRA, CDR2 YSYEKL. The CDR3 extends over 16 amino acids.

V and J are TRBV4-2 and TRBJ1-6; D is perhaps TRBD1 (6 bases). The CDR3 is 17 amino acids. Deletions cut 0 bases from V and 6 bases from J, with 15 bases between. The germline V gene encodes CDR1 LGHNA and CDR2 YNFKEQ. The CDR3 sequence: CASSQDGRGGGNSPLHF. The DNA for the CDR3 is TGTGCCAGCAGCCAAGATGGGAGGGGGGGAGGTAATTCACCCCTCCACTTT.

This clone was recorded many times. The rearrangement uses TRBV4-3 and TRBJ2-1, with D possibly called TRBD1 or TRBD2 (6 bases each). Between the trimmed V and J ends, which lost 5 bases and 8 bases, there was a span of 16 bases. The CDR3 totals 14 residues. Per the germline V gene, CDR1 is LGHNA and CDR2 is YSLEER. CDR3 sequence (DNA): TGCGCCAGCAGCAGCCTGTGGGGGGCAGATGAGCAGTTCTTC. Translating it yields CASSSLWGADEQFF.

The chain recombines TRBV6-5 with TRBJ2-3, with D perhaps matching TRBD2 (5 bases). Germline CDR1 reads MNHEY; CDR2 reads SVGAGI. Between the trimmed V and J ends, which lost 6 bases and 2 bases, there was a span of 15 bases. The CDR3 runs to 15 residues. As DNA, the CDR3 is TGTGCCAGCAGCTTCGGTGGGAGCAACACAGATACGCAGTATTTT. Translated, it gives CASSFGGSNTDTQYF.

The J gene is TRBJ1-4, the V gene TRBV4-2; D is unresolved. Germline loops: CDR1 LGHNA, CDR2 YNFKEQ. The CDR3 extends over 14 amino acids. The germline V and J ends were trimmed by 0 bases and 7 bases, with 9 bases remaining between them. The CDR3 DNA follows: TGTGCCAGCAGCCAAGAGACTGGTATTGAAAAACTGTTTTTT. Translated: CASSQETGIEKLFF.

CDR3 protein: CASSGSGNGYTF. CDR3 coding DNA: TGTGCCAGCAGTGGGTCGGGGAACGGCTACACCTTC. J is TRBJ1-2 and V is TRBV2; no clear D. CDR3 length: 12 residues. V lost 4 bases, J lost 8 bases, and 11 bases lay in between. Germline-derived CDR1 and CDR2 are SNHLY and FYNNEI.

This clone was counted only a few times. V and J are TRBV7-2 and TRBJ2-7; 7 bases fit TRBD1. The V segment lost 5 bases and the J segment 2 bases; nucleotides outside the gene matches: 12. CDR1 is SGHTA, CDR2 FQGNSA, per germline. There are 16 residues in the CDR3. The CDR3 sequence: CASSHKGGHKTYEQYF. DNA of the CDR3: TGTGCCAGCAGCCATAAAGGGGGCCACAAAACCTACGAGCAGTACTTC.

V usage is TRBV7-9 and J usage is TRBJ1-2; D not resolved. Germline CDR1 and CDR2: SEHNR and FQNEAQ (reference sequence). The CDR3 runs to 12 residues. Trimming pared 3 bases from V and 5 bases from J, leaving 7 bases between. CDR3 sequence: CASSFTVYGYTF. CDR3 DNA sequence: TGTGCCAGCAGCTTCACAGTATATGGCTACACCTTC.

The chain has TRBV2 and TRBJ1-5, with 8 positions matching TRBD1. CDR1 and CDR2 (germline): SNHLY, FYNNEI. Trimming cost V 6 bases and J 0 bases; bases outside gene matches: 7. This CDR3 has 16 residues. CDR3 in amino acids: CASSRRTGSSNQPQHF. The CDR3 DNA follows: TGTGCCAGCAGCCGGAGGACAGGGAGTAGCAATCAGCCCCAGCATTTT.

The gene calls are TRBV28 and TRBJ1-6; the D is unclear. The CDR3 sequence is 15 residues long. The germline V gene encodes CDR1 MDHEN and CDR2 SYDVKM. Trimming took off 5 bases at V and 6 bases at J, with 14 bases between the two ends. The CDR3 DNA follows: TGTGCCAGCAGTCCGGACCGTCCGGGTAATTCACCCCTCCACTTT. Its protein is CASSPDRPGNSPLHF.

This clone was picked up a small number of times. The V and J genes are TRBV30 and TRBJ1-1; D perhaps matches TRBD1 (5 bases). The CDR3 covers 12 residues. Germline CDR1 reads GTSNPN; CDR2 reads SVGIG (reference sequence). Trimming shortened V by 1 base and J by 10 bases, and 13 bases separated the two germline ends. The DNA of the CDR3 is TGTGCCTGGAGTGCAGGGTTTCGCGCAGCTTTCTTT. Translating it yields CAWSAGFRAAFF.

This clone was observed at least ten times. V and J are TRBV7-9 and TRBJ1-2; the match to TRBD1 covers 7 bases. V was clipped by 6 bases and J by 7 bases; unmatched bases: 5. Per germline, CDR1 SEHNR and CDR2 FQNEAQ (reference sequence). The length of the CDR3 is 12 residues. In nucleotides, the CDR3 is TGTGCCAGCAGACCTGGGACAGCTGGCTACACCTTC. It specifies CASRPGTAGYTF. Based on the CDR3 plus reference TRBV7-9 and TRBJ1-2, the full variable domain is DTGVSQNPRHKITKRGQNVTFRCDPISEHNRLYWYRQTLGQGPEFLTYFQNEAQLEKSRLLSDRFSAERPKGSFSTLEIQRTEQGDSAMYLCASRPGTAGYTFGSGTRLTVV.

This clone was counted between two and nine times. This CDR3 is CASSLEGQGAEQYF. The CDR3 bases are TGTGCCAGCAGCTTGGAGGGACAGGGGGCCGAGCAGTACTTC. The chain joins TRBV5-4 to TRBJ2-7; 12 nucleotides match TRBD1. The CDR3 runs to 14 residues. The junction had 1 base not matched to a gene; V was cut back by 0 bases and J by 6 bases. The germline V gene has CDR1 SGHNT and CDR2 YYREEE (reference sequence).

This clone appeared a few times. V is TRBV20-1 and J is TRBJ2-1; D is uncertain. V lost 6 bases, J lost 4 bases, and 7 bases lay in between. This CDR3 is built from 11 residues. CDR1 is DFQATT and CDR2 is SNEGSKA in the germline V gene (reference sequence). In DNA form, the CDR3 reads TGCAGTGCCCCCTTTTACAATGAGCAGTTCTTC. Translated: CSAPFYNEQFF.

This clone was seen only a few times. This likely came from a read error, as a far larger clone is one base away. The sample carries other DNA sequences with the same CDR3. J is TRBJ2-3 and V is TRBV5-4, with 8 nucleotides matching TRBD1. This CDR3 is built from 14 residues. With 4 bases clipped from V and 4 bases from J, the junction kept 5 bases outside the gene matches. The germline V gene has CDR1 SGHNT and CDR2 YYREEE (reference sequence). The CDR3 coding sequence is TGTGCCAGCAGCCCCGGACAGGGCGCAGATACGCAGTATTTT. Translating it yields CASSPGQGADTQYF. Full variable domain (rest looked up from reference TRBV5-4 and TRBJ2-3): ETGVTQSPTHLIKTRGQQVTLRCSSQSGHNTVSWYQQALGQGPQFIFQYYREEENGRGNFPPRFSGLQFPNYSSELNVNALELDDSALYLCASSPGQGADTQYFGPGTRLTVL.